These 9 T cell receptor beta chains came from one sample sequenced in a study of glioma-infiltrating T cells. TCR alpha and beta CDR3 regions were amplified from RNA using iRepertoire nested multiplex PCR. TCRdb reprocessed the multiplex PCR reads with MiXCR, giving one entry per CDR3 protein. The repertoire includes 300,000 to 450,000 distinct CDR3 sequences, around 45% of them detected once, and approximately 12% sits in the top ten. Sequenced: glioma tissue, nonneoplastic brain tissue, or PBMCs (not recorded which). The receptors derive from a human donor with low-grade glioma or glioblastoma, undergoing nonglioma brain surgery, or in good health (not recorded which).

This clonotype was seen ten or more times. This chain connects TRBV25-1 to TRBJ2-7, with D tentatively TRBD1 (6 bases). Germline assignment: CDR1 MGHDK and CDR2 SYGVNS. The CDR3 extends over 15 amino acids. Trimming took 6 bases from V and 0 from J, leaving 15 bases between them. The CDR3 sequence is CASSDLGHSSYEQYF. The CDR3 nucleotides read TGTGCCAGCAGCGACTTGGGACACAGCTCCTACGAGCAGTACTTC.

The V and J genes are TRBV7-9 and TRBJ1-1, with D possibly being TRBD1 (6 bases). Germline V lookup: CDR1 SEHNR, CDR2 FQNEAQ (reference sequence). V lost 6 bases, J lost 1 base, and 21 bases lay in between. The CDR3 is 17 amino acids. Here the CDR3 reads CASSVGAPGRRNTEAFF. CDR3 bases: TGTGCCAGCAGTGTGGGGGCACCGGGACGGAGGAACACTGAAGCTTTCTTT.

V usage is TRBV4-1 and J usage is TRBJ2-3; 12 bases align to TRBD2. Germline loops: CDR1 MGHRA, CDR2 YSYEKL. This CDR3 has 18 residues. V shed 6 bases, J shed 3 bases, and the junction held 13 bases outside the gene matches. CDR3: CASRPRLAGEVGTDTQYF. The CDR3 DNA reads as TGCGCCAGCAGACCTCGACTAGCGGGAGAAGTGGGTACAGATACGCAGTATTTT.

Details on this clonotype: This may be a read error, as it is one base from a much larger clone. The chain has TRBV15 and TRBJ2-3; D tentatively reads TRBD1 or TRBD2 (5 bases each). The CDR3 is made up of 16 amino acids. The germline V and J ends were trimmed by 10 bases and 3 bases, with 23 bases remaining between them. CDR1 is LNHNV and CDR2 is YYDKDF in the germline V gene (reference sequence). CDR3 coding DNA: TGTGCCAGCTCAGGCGGGCAGAGGGGTTTTACAGATACGCAGTATTTT. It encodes CASSGGQRGFTDTQYF.

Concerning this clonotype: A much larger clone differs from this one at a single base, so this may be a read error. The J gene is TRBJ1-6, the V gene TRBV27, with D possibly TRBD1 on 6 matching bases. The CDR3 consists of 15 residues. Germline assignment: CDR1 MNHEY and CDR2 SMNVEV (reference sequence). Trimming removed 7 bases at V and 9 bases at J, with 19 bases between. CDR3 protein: CASMKGHSVGSPLHF. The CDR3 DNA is TGTGCCAGCATGAAGGGACATTCCGTTGGTTCACCCCTCCACTTT.

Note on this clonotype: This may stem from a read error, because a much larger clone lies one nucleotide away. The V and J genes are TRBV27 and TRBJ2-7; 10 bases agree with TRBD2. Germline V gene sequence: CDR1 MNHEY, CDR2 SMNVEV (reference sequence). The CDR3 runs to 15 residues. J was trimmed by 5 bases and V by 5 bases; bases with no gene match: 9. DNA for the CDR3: TGTGCCAGCAGTCGAGGGACTAGCGTAACAAACGAGCAGTACTTC. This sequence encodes CASSRGTSVTNEQYF.

The CDR3 here is CASKRDRGSNQPQHF. The CDR3 DNA sequence: TGTGCCAGCAAGAGGGACAGGGGTAGCAATCAGCCCCAGCATTTT. The chain has TRBV2 and TRBJ1-5, with TRBD1 matching over 10 bases. V lost 7 bases, J lost 0 bases, and 3 bases stayed unmatched. Germline V lookup: CDR1 SNHLY, CDR2 FYNNEI. The CDR3 sequence is 15 residues long.

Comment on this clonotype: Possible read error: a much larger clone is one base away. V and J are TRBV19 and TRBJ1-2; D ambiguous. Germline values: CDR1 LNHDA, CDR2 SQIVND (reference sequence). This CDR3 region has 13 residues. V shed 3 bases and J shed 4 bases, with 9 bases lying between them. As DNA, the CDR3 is TGTGCCAGTAGTATGGTGGTTAGCTATGGCTACACCTTC. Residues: CASSMVVSYGYTF.

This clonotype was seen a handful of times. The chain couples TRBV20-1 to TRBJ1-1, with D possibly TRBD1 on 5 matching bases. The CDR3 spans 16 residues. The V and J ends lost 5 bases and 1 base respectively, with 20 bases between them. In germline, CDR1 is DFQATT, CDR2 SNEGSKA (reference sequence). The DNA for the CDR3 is TGCAGTGCTCCACCTTTACCGGGACCGTGGAACACTGAAGCTTTCTTT. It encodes CSAPPLPGPWNTEAFF.